Following are 22 T cell receptor beta chains from one sample sequenced in a study of blood T cells in healthy people across ages. For the second PCR, which ran for roughly 7 to 11 cycles, a sample-barcoded 5' primer and a J-beta primer mix were used. TCRdb fed the 5' RACE reads into MiXCR, producing one record per CDR3 protein. The sample holds roughly 1,800,000 distinct CDR3 sequences; around half are singletons and the top ten take 2% to 2.5%. Sequencing input: blood. These receptors all stem from a woman aged 40 to 49 in good health.

This clonotype was seen more than once but under ten times. V usage is TRBV27 and J usage is TRBJ2-1, with 7 positions matching TRBD1. Trimming took 6 bases from V and 5 from J; bases not matched to a gene: 4. The CDR3 has 13 amino acids. Germline assignment: CDR1 MNHEY and CDR2 SMNVEV (reference sequence). The CDR3 region is CASSQTGNNEQFF. As DNA, the CDR3 is TGTGCCAGCAGCCAGACAGGGAACAATGAGCAGTTCTTC.

This clonotype appeared a few times. The chain joins TRBV5-1 to TRBJ2-7, with 7 bases fitting TRBD2. V shed 4 bases, J shed 4 bases, and the junction held 17 bases outside the gene matches. CDR1 SGHRS and CDR2 YFSETQ come from the germline V gene. CDR3 length: 17 residues. The CDR3 nucleotides are TGCGCCAGCAGCGCCCCCACCGGCGGACTAGGTTTGTACGAGCAGTACTTC. This sequence encodes CASSAPTGGLGLYEQYF.

The sample holds a few counts of this clonotype. The rearrangement joins TRBV12-3 or TRBV12-4 to TRBJ1-2, with 8 bases matching TRBD1. CDR3 length equals 13 residues. Trimming removed 8 bases from V and 4 bases from J; junction bases left unmatched: 6. The CDR3 DNA reads TGTGCCAGCGTCGAACAGGGGGTCTATGGCTACACCTTC. Residues: CASVEQGVYGYTF.

This clonotype showed up just a few times. CDR3 coding DNA: TGTGCCAGCAGTCCGGGGGGGCCATCCTACAATGAGCAGTTCTTC. It translates to CASSPGGPSYNEQFF. The genes are TRBV27 and TRBJ2-1, with 8 positions matching TRBD2. V dropped 5 bases and J dropped 1; count of bases not matched to a gene: 4. The CDR3 has 15 residues. Germline V CDR1 and CDR2: MNHEY, SMNVEV (reference sequence).

As DNA, the CDR3 is TGCAGTGCTAATAAGGGACAGGGCTTGTACGAGCAGTACTTC. As protein: CSANKGQGLYEQYF. The rearrangement links TRBV20-1 to TRBJ2-5; 9 positions agree with TRBD1. The better agreement between TRBJ2-7 and the DNA end casts doubt on the J call. This CDR3 spans 14 amino acids. Germline CDR1 reads DFQATT; CDR2 reads SNEGSKA (reference sequence).

The chain couples TRBV4-1 to TRBJ2-5, with a possible D match to TRBD2 (6 bases). The last part of the DNA fits TRBJ2-7 better; the J call may be wrong. This CDR3 spans 15 amino acids. Per the germline V gene, CDR1 is MGHRA and CDR2 is YSYEKL. CDR3: CASSRNRDSFYEQYF. CDR3 nucleotides: TGCGCCAGCAGCCGAAACCGGGACTCCTTCTACGAGCAGTACTTC.

This clonotype turned up a few times. The CDR3 DNA is TGTGCCAGCAGTGCCTGGGCTAGCACAGATACGCAGTATTTT. It is translated as CASSAWASTDTQYF. J is TRBJ2-3 and V is TRBV6-2 or TRBV6-3, with unresolved D. The germline CDR1 and CDR2 sequences are MNHEY and SVGEGT. Trimming removed 5 bases at V and 0 bases at J, with 9 bases between. This CDR3 region has 14 residues.

The rearrangement joins TRBV4-2 to TRBJ1-2; 7 nucleotides align to TRBD1. V dropped 6 bases and J dropped 5; count of bases not matched to a gene: 15. This CDR3 has 16 residues. Germline V gene sequence: CDR1 LGHNA, CDR2 YNFKEQ. CDR3 amino acids: CASSPDMGQGGYGYTF. The CDR3 DNA follows: TGTGCCAGCAGTCCTGATATGGGCCAGGGGGGATATGGCTACACCTTC.

This clonotype was found a few times. The chain recombines TRBV7-2 with TRBJ1-2; TRBD1 matches at 7 bases. Unmatched junction bases numbered 6, after V lost 5 bases and J lost 6 bases. Germline CDR1 is SGHTA and CDR2 is FQGNSA. The CDR3 sequence is 13 residues long. Here the CDR3 reads CASSIQGLDGYTF. For the CDR3, the DNA is TGTGCCAGCAGCATACAGGGGCTAGATGGCTACACCTTC.

The V gene is TRBV6-2 or TRBV6-3, the J gene TRBJ2-7; tentatively, D is TRBD1 or TRBD2 (6 bases each). Per germline, CDR1 MNHEY and CDR2 SVGEGT. V was shortened by 2 bases and J by 2 bases, with 10 bases between the two germline ends. This CDR3 has 14 residues. The chain's CDR3 is CASSYGGLTYEQYF. The CDR3 bases are TGTGCCAGCAGTTACGGGGGGCTCACCTACGAGCAGTACTTC.

The gene calls are TRBV5-1 and TRBJ1-2; perhaps TRBD1 as D (5 bases). The V gene lost 4 bases and the J gene lost 4 bases, with 14 bases spanning the gap. Germline-derived CDR1 and CDR2 are SGHRS and YFSETQ. The CDR3 runs to 14 residues. As DNA, the CDR3 is TGCGCCAGCAGCCTACAGGTTCCGCCCTATGGCTACACCTTC. It translates to CASSLQVPPYGYTF.

The rearrangement uses TRBV5-5 and TRBJ2-7; 7 bases agree with TRBD1. The germline V gene has CDR1 SGHKS and CDR2 YYEKEE (reference sequence). The CDR3 contains 13 residues. V lost 2 bases to trimming and J lost 6 bases; unmatched junction nucleotides: 5. CDR3 loop: CASSFTTGREQYF. In DNA form, the CDR3 reads TGTGCCAGCAGCTTCACGACAGGGCGCGAGCAGTACTTC.

This chain uses TRBV6-1 with TRBJ2-7, with no clear D. The CDR3 has 14 amino acids. CDR1 and CDR2 from the germline V gene are MNHNS and SASEGT. Trimming cost V 6 bases and J 0 bases, with 12 bases left between them. The CDR3 reads CASRRSFSSYEQYF. The CDR3 DNA is TGTGCCAGCAGGCGCAGCTTTAGCTCCTACGAGCAGTACTTC.

The table lists this clonotype with a count of one. This rearrangement joins TRBV20-1 to TRBJ2-4; 10 bases map to TRBD2. The J call may be in error: the DNA end matches TRBJ2-5 better. This CDR3 contains 15 residues. Germline V lookup: CDR1 DFQATT, CDR2 SNEGSKA (reference sequence). The CDR3 nucleotides read TGCAGTGCTAGAGATGTGACTAGCGGGTCAGAGACCCAGTACTTC. It specifies CSARDVTSGSETQYF.

The chain uses TRBV29-1 and TRBJ2-1; possibly TRBD1 for D (6 bases). Germline V lookup: CDR1 SQVTM, CDR2 ANQGSEA. V gave up 3 bases and J gave up 3 bases, with 9 bases separating them. The CDR3 has 13 residues. The chain's CDR3 is CSVETGLYNEQFF. Here the CDR3 DNA reads TGCAGCGTTGAGACAGGCCTCTACAATGAGCAGTTCTTC.

This clonotype occurred a few times. The chain employs TRBV4-3 and TRBJ2-3, with TRBD1 matching over 8 bases. V shed 0 bases, J shed 6 bases, and the junction held 11 bases outside the gene matches. Germline values: CDR1 LGHNA, CDR2 YSLEER. This CDR3 spans 17 amino acids. The CDR3 loop reads CASSQELTGDDMDTQYF. DNA for the CDR3: TGCGCCAGCAGCCAAGAATTGACAGGGGATGATATGGATACGCAGTATTTT.

The table lists this clonotype with a count of one. The rearrangement links TRBV6-6 to TRBJ1-5; 7 bases are shared with TRBD1. V trimming: 2 bases; J trimming: 6 bases; junction bases outside the gene matches: 4. CDR3 length equals 14 residues. CDR1 and CDR2 from the germline V gene are MNHNY and SVGAGI (reference sequence). The CDR3 nucleotides read TGTGCCAGCAGTTACGACAGGGAGAGTCAGCCCCAGCATTTT. The encoded protein is CASSYDRESQPQHF.

V and J are TRBV2 and TRBJ2-7, with D possibly TRBD1 on 6 matching bases. This CDR3 comprises 14 residues. V lost 6 bases and J lost 5, with 17 bases in between. Germline V gene data show CDR1 as SNHLY and CDR2 as FYNNEI. CDR3 in amino acids: CASRVQGLTNEQYF. For the CDR3, the DNA is TGTGCCAGCAGGGTTCAGGGGTTAACGAACGAGCAGTACTTC.

The V and J genes are TRBV24-1 and TRBJ2-5; the match to TRBD1 covers 10 bases. V dropped 6 bases and J dropped 11; count of bases not matched to a gene: 5. The CDR3 extends over 12 amino acids. Germline V lookup: CDR1 KGHDR, CDR2 SFDVKD. CDR3 bases: TGTGCCACCAGTATCGGGACAGGGGAGCAGTACTTC. As protein: CATSIGTGEQYF.

The rearrangement joins TRBV11-2 to TRBJ2-5, with 8 bases lining up with TRBD1. The CDR3 spans 17 residues. From germline, CDR1 is SGHAT and CDR2 FQNNGV. J gave up 5 bases and V 1 base, and 12 bases lay outside the gene matches. CDR3 in amino acids: CASSLGLGQGVWETQYF. The CDR3 bases are TGTGCCAGCAGCTTAGGTTTAGGACAGGGAGTCTGGGAGACCCAGTACTTC.

The chain joins TRBV5-1 to TRBJ2-7, with no clear D. The CDR3 has 14 residues. Germline loops: CDR1 SGHRS, CDR2 YFSETQ. V was trimmed by 0 bases and J by 2 bases, leaving 9 bases between them. The chain's CDR3 is CASSLASPPYEQYF. The CDR3 nucleotides read TGCGCCAGCAGCTTGGCCTCACCACCCTACGAGCAGTACTTC. The full variable domain, in which reference TRBV5-1 and TRBJ2-7 provide the parts outside the CDR3, is KAGVTQTPRYLIKTRGQQVTLSCSPISGHRSVSWYQQTPGQGLQFLFEYFSETQRNKGNFPGRFSGRQFSNSRSEMNVSTLELGDSALYLCASSLASPPYEQYFGPGTRLTVT.

The rearrangement joins TRBV6-6 to TRBJ2-5, with 10 bases identical to TRBD2. Per germline, CDR1 MNHNY and CDR2 SVGAGI (reference sequence). J lost 4 bases, V lost 9 bases, and 8 bases had no gene match. CDR3 length: 14 residues. CDR3 sequence (DNA): TGTGCCAGGAGACCGGGACTAGCGTCAGAGACCCAGTACTTC. Translated: CARRPGLASETQYF.